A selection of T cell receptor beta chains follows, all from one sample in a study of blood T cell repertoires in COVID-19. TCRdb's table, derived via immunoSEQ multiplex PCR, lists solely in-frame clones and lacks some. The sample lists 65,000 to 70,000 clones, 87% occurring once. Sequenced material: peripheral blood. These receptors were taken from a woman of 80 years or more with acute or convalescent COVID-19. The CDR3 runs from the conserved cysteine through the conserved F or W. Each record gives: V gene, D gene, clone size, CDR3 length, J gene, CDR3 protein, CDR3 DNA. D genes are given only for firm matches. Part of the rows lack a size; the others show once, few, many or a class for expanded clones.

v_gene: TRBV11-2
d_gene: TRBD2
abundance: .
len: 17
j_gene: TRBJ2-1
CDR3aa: CASSYGGAGGAWNEQFF
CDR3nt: TGTGCCAGCAGTTACGGGGGAGCGGGAGGGGCTTGGAATGAGCAGTTCTTC

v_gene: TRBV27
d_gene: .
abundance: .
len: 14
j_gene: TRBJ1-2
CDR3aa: CASSFAGKGVGYTF
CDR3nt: TGTGCCAGCAGTTTCGCCGGGAAGGGCGTTGGCTACACCTTC

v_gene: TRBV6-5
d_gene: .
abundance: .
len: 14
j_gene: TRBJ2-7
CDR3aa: CASRAGLLWHEQYF
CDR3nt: TGTGCCAGCAGGGCTGGACTGCTATGGCACGAGCAGTACTTC

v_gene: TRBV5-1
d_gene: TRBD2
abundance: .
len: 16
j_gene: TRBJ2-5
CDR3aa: CASSPPGLAGVGTQYF
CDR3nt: TGCGCCAGCAGCCCACCGGGACTAGCGGGAGTGGGGACCCAGTACTTC

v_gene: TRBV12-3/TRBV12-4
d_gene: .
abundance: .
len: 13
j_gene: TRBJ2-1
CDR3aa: CASSLGGLTEQFF
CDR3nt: TGTGCCAGCAGCCTAGGAGGGTTAACTGAGCAGTTCTTC

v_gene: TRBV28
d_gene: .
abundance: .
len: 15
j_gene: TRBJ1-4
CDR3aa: CASYPSGRGNEKLFF
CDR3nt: TGTGCCAGCTACCCATCAGGGAGGGGGAATGAAAAACTGTTTTTT

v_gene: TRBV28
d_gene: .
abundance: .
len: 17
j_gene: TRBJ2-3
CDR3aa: CASSFRGSGATLNTQYF
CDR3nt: TGTGCCAGCAGTTTTCGGGGGTCGGGAGCTACCCTAAATACGCAGTATTTT

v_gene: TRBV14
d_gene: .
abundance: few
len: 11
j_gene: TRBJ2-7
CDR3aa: CASSPGYEQYF
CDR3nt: TGTGCCAGCAGCCCCGGTTACGAGCAGTACTTC

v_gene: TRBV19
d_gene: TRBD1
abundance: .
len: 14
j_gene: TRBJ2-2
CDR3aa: CASKDRGRAGELFF
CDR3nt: TGTGCCAGTAAAGACAGGGGGAGGGCCGGGGAGCTGTTTTTT

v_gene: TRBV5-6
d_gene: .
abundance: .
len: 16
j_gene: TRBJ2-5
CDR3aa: CASSLIVGPFGETQYF
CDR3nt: TGTGCCAGCAGCTTGATTGTTGGTCCATTCGGGGAGACCCAGTACTTC

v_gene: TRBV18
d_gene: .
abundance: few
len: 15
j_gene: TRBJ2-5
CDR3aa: CASSPLGPPEVNQYF
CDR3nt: TGTGCCAGCTCACCACTCGGACCCCCGGAGGTGAACCAGTACTTC

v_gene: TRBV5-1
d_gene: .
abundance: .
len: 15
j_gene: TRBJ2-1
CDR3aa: CASRRGAGDRDEQFF
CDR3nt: TGCGCCAGCAGAAGGGGGGCGGGAGATCGCGATGAGCAGTTCTTC

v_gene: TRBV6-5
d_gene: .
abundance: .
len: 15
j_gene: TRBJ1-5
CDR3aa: CASSPSAGTGQPQHF
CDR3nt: TGTGCCAGCAGCCCCTCGGCAGGCACCGGCCAGCCCCAGCATTTT

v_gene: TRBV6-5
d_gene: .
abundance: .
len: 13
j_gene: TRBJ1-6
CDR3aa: CASSINSNSPLHF
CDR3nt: TGTGCCAGCAGTATTAACAGTAATTCACCCCTCCACTTT

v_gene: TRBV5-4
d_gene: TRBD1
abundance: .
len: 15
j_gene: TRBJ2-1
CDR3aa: CASSSRDRPYNEQFF
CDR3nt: TGTGCCAGCAGCTCGCGGGACAGGCCTTACAATGAGCAGTTCTTC

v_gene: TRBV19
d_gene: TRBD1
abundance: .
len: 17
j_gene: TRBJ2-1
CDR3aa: CASTASTGTGPYNEQFF
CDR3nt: TGTGCCAGTACCGCCTCCACCGGGACAGGGCCCTACAATGAGCAGTTCTTC

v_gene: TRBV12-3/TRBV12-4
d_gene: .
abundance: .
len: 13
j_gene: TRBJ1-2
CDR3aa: CASSLGGAGGYTF
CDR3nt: TGTGCCAGCAGTTTGGGGGGGGCAGGTGGCTACACCTTC

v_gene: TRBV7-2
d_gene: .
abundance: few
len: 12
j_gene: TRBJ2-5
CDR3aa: CASTLPPGTQYF
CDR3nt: TGTGCCAGCACCTTACCCCCCGGGACACAGTACTTC

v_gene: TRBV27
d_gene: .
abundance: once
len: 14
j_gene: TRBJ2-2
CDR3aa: CASRLSLNTGELFF
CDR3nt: TGTGCCAGCAGGCTGAGTTTGAACACCGGGGAGCTGTTTTTT

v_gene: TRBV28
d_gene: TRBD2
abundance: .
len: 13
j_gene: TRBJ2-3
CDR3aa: CVSLAGKRDTQYF
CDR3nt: TGTGTCTCACTAGCGGGAAAGAGGGATACGCAGTATTTT

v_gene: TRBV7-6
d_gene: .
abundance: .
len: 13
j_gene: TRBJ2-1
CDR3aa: CASSFYRANEQFF
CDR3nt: TGTGCCAGCAGCTTCTACAGGGCGAATGAGCAGTTCTTC

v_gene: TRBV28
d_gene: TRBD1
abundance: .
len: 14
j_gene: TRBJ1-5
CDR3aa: CASSQATGLQPQHF
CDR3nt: TGTGCCAGCAGTCAGGCGACAGGGCTTCAGCCCCAGCATTTT

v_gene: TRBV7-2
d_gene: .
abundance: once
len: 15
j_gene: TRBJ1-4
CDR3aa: CASSTQKGANEKLFF
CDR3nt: TGTGCCAGCAGCACTCAAAAGGGGGCTAATGAAAAACTGTTTTTT

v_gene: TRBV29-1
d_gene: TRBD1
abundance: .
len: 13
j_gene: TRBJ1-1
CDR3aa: CSYEQGQDTEAFF
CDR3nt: TGCAGTTATGAACAGGGGCAGGACACTGAAGCTTTCTTT

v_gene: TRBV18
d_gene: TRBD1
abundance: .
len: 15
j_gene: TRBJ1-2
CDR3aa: CASSLPGQGLGGYTF
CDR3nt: TGTGCCAGCTCCCTACCGGGACAGGGTCTAGGTGGCTACACCTTC

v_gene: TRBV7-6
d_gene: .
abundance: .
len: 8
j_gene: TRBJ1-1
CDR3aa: CATSEAFF
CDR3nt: TGTGCCACCTCTGAAGCTTTCTTT

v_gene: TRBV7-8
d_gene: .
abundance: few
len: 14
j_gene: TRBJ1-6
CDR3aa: CASSLRETNSPLHF
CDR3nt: TGTGCCAGCAGTCTTCGGGAGACTAATTCACCCCTCCACTTT

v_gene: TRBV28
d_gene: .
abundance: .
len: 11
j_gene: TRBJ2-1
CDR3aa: CASSARGEQFF
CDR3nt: TGTGCCAGCAGTGCCAGAGGTGAGCAGTTCTTC

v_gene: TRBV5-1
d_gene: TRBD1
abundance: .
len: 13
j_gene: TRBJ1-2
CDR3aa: CASSLGQGRGYTF
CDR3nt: TGCGCCAGCAGCCTGGGACAGGGCCGGGGCTACACCTTC

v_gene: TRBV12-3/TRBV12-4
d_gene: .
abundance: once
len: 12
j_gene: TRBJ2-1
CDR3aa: CASSREFREQFF
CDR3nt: TGTGCCAGCAGTAGAGAATTTCGCGAGCAGTTCTTC

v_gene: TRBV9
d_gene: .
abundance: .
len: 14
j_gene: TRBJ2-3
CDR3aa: CASSVERTTDTQYF
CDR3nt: TGTGCCAGCAGCGTAGAAAGGACTACCGATACGCAGTATTTT

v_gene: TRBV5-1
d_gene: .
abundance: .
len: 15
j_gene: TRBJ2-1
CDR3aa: CASSPASEPRNEQFF
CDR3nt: TGCGCCAGCAGCCCCGCTAGCGAACCTAGGAATGAGCAGTTCTTC

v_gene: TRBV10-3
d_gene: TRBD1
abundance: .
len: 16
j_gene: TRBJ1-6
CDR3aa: CAISESGQGKNSPLHF
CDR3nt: TGTGCCATCAGTGAATCCGGACAGGGAAAGAATTCACCCCTCCACTTT

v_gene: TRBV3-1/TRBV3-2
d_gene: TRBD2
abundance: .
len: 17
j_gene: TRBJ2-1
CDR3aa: CASSQRGLADNYNEQFF
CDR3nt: TGTGCCAGCAGCCAAAGGGGACTAGCGGACAATTACAATGAGCAGTTCTTC

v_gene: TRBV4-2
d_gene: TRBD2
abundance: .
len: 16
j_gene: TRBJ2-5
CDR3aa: CASSLRSGGTQETQYF
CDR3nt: TGTGCCAGCAGCCTCCGTAGCGGGGGAACACAAGAGACCCAGTACTTC

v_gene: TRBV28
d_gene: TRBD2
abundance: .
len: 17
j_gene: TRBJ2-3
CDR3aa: CASSLLGLAGGTDTQYF
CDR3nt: TGTGCCAGCAGTTTATTGGGGCTAGCGGGGGGCACAGATACGCAGTATTTT

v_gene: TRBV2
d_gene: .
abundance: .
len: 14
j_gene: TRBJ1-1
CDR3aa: CASSVLGGNTEAFF
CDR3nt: TGTGCCAGCAGTGTTCTGGGAGGAAACACTGAAGCTTTCTTT

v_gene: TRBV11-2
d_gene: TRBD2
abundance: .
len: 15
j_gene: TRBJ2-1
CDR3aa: CASSYLLAGGSEQFF
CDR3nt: TGTGCCAGCAGCTACCTATTAGCGGGAGGGAGTGAGCAGTTCTTC

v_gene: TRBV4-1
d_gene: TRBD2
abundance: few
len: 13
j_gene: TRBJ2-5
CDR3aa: CASSQGGGETQYF
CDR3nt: TGCGCCAGCAGCCAAGGCGGGGGAGAGACCCAGTACTTC

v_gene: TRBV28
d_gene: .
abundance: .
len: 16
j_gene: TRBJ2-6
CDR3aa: CASSSTGSSGANVLTF
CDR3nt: TGTGCCAGCAGTTCCACAGGTTCTTCTGGGGCCAACGTCCTGACTTTC